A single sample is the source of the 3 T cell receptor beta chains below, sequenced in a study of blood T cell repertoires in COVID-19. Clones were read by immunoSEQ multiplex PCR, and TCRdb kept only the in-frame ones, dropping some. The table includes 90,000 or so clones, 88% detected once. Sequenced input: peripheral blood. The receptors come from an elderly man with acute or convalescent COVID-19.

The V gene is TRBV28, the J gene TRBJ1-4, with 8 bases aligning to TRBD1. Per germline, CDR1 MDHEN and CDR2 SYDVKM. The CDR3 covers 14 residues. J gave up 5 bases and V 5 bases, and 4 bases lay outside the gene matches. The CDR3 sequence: CASSHRQGNEKLFF. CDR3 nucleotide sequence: TGTGCCAGCAGTCACCGACAGGGGAATGAAAAACTGTTTTTT. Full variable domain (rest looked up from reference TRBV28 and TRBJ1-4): DVKVTQSSRYLVKRTGEKVFLECVQDMDHENMFWYRQDPGLGLRLIYFSYDVKMKEKGDIPEGYSVSREKKERFSLILESASTNQTSMYLCASSHRQGNEKLFFGSGTQLSVL.

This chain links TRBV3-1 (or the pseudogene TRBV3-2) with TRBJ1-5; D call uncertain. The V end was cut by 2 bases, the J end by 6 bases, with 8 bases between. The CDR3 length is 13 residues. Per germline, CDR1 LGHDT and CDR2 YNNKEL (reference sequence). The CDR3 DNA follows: TGTGCCAGCAGCCAATACGGTGGTCAGCCCCAGCATTTT. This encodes CASSQYGGQPQHF.

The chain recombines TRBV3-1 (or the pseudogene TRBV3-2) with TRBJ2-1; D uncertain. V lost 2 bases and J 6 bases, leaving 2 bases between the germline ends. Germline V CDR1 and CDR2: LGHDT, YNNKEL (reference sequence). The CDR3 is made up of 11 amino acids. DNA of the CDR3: TGTGCCAGCAGCCAACGCAATGAGCAGTTCTTC. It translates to CASSQRNEQFF.